The clone carrying this T cell receptor beta chain was seen a few times. Its antigen is not identified. The CDR3 totals 15 residues. Germline loops: CDR1 LGHNA, CDR2 YNFKEQ. V shed 4 bases and J 2 bases; nucleotides not matched to a gene: 7. TCRdb called the reads again in MiXCR, with one record for every CDR3 protein. The sample shows roughly 990,000 distinct CDR3 sequences, more than 25% of them seen only once. This entry comes from a study of T cell repertoires in cytomegalovirus infection. Whole-study context: Recently described HLA-C-restricted plus well-studied HLA-B-restricted CMV epitopes were used. An indication of both CMV infection and matching HLA type came from public TCR beta signatures. Regarding the study as a whole: CMV-specific TCR beta clonotypes restricted by HLA-C dominated the ex vivo response. Identification of carriers of CMV plus the relevant HLA was performed using cumulative public TCR beta family frequency.

J is TRBJ2-5 and V is TRBV4-2; TRBD2 matches 7 bases. The source is a human donor in good health (CMV status not recorded). Some clones in this sample may be carry-over from other donors' samples. Here the sequenced sample was cultured CD8+ T cells from PBMCs, taken from culture after CMV antigen stimulation. CDR3 residues: CASSPGAGLQETQYF. In nucleotides, the CDR3 is TGTGCCAGCAGCCCCGGAGCGGGATTACAAGAGACCCAGTACTTC.